A single sample is the source of the 10 T cell receptor beta chains below, sequenced in a study of quantifying T cell responses using KT2 cells. Study-level background: cDNA was made from DNase-treated RNA using alpha and beta constant primers.

Each cDNA got a UMI-containing oligo ligated at its 3' end. An equimolar mix of RC1.1 and RC1.2 primed the beta chain across TRBC1 and TRBC2. TCRdb ran MiXCR on the UMI-ligation and nested PCR reads and lists one entry per CDR3 protein. The sample contains about 32,000 distinct CDR3 sequences, under 7.5% of which appear only once. The sequencing sample was made of PBMCs spiked with cells of the T cell clone KT2. The receptors originated from a human donor.

The gene calls are TRBV10-3 and TRBJ1-1; maybe TRBD1 (5 bases). CDR1 and CDR2 (germline): ENHRY, SYGVKD. V lost 10 bases and J lost 5, with 14 bases in between. This CDR3 spans 12 amino acids. The CDR3 bases are TGTGCCACCGGGAGTGGGGGGACTGAAGCTTTCTTT. Its protein is CATGSGGTEAFF.

This clonotype came up a few times. The chain carries TRBV12-3 or TRBV12-4 and TRBJ2-6, with TRBD1 matching 7 bases. The CDR3 sequence is 17 residues long. V was clipped by 6 bases and J by 0 bases; unmatched bases: 8. The CDR3: CASRRTGAYSGANVLTF. The DNA for the CDR3 is TGTGCCAGCAGACGAACAGGGGCCTACTCTGGGGCCAACGTCCTGACTTTC.

This clonotype was seen repeatedly, ten times or more. J is TRBJ2-5 and V is TRBV6-5; the D call may be TRBD1 or TRBD2 (6 bases each). V was trimmed by 6 bases and J by 3 bases, leaving 23 bases between them. The length of the CDR3 is 17 residues. Germline CDR1 and CDR2: MNHEY and SVGAGI. This chain's CDR3 is CASSDSTPGARKETQYF. CDR3 nucleotides: TGTGCCAGCAGCGACAGTACGCCGGGGGCCCGAAAAGAGACCCAGTACTTC.

The table lists this clonotype with many counts. The rearrangement links TRBV20-1 to TRBJ1-2; perhaps TRBD1 as D (5 bases). The germline gives CDR1 DFQATT, CDR2 SNEGSKA (reference sequence). The germline V and J ends were trimmed by 3 bases and 5 bases, with 16 bases remaining between them. This CDR3 is built from 14 residues. CDR3 DNA sequence: TGCAGTGCTAGTCGGAACAGGCGATCTTATGGCTACACCTTC. Translating gives CSASRNRRSYGYTF.

With respect to this clonotype: One end of the junction does not line up with germline, which may come from a read error. The chain has TRBV10-3 and TRBJ2-3; D could derive from TRBD1 or TRBD2 (5 bases each). The CDR3 totals 13 residues. Germline V lookup: CDR1 ENHRY, CDR2 SYGVKD. The CDR3 is CATSDGAGDTQYF. Here the CDR3 DNA reads TGTGCCACCAGTGACGGGGCGGGAGATACGCAGTATTTT.

This clonotype showed up just a few times. This CDR3 reads CASSSIGTGVEDTQYF. CDR3 DNA sequence: TGTGCCAGCAGCAGTATTGGGACAGGGGTTGAAGATACGCAGTATTTT. The chain combines TRBV21-1 with TRBJ2-3; the table assigns TRBD1, which was not confirmed against the DNA. TRBV21-1 is annotated as a pseudogene. This CDR3 has 16 amino acids.

The rearrangement joins TRBV4-3 to TRBJ2-1; D tentatively fits TRBD1 or TRBD2 (5 bases each). The germline V gene has CDR1 LGHNA and CDR2 YSLEER. The CDR3 runs 17 residues. The germline V and J ends were trimmed by 4 bases and 2 bases, with 18 bases remaining between them. CDR3 in amino acids: CASSLTSRTRTYNEQFF. Here the CDR3 DNA reads TGCGCCAGCAGCCTTACTAGTAGGACAAGGACCTACAATGAGCAGTTCTTC.

Note on this clonotype: The CDR3 does not end in the conserved phenylalanine or tryptophan, so this is likely a read error. V is TRBV30 and J is TRBJ1-1; a weak D match, TRBD1 (5 bases). The V end lost 7 bases, the J end lost 0 bases, and 12 bases lay between the germline ends. This CDR3 is 13 amino acids long. CDR1 is GTSNPN and CDR2 is SVGIG in the germline V gene (reference sequence). The CDR3 DNA follows: TGTGCCTCAAAAGGGGCCATGAACACTGAAGCTTTCTCT. Encoded protein: CASKGAMNTEAFS.

The table lists this clonotype with a few counts. The chain employs TRBV12-3 or TRBV12-4 and TRBJ2-7; 9 bases are a match to TRBD1. The CDR3 is made up of 15 amino acids. The J segment lost 1 base and the V segment lost 4 bases, leaving 5 bases of the junction unmatched. CDR3 sequence reads: CASSYTGGRSYEQYF. The CDR3 DNA sequence: TGTGCCAGCAGTTATACAGGGGGCAGGTCCTACGAGCAGTACTTC.

The chain combines TRBV24-1 with TRBJ1-2; D remains ambiguous. This CDR3 spans 12 amino acids. The V end lost 5 bases, the J end lost 3 bases, and 6 bases lay between the germline ends. CDR1 is KGHDR and CDR2 is SFDVKD in the germline V gene. The CDR3: CATSARDYGYTF. In DNA form, the CDR3 reads TGTGCCACCAGTGCTCGGGACTATGGCTACACCTTC.